The T cell receptor beta chain under discussion was sequenced for a study of T cells in localized non-small cell lung cancer. Broader study findings: Sequence data derive from only one tumor region, so heterogeneity remains possible. A higher density of T cells in blood coincided with extended overall survival. Appearing in adjacent lung were a median approximately 60 of the top 100 tumor clones. Uninvolved adjacent lung had the highest recorded T cell clonality, with tumor below it.

In regard to this clone: Its antigen remains unidentified.

Only in-frame clones appear in the TCRdb table, and some are missing; sequencing was by immunoSEQ multiplex PCR. The sample includes around 1,800 clones, 23% of them seen just once. This TCR was recovered from a male donor at least 60 years old with stage II lung adenocarcinoma. The sequenced sample was normal lung tissue next to the tumor, obtained before any cancer treatment.

The CDR3 nucleotides read TGTGCCAGCAGTTACTCGAGTCAGGAATACCAGCCCCAGCATTTT. This codes for CASSYSSQEYQPQHF. The chain has TRBV6-8 and TRBJ1-5, with D uncertain. This CDR3 has 15 amino acids. The V gene's germline CDR1 is MNHGY and CDR2 SAAAGT. V lost 0 bases and J lost 7, with 13 bases in between.